Presented here are 25 T cell receptor beta chains from one specimen sequenced in a study of blood T cells in healthy people across ages (dated by TCRdb to between 2015 and 2017). Libraries were prepared through 5' RACE. A second roughly 6 to 12 cycle PCR used a sample-barcoded 5' primer and a J-beta primer mix. In TCRdb, the public reads were trimmed at Q25 with fastp and aligned with MiXCR, with productive beta chains retained. Here each entry gathers all rows of one CDR3 protein and keeps the most common genes and DNA. The sample profile shows roughly 1.9 million distinct CDR3 sequences; approximately 40% of them were found once. 23% of the sample is in the top ten clones. The sequencing input was blood. These TCRs come from a human donor in good health.

This clonotype was counted a few times. The chain carries TRBV10-3 and TRBJ2-7, with D possibly being TRBD2 (6 bases). V was shortened by 2 bases and J by 3 bases, with 11 bases between the two germline ends. Germline V gene data show CDR1 as ENHRY and CDR2 as SYGVKD. This CDR3 contains 14 residues. CDR3: CAISEGGTLYEQYF. The CDR3 nucleotides read TGTGCCATCAGTGAGGGGGGGACCCTCTACGAGCAGTACTTC.

The chain carries TRBV20-1 and TRBJ2-1; D is unresolved. There are 17 residues in the CDR3. Per germline, CDR1 DFQATT and CDR2 SNEGSKA (reference sequence). V lost 0 bases, J lost 5 bases, and 20 bases lay in between. DNA of the CDR3: TGCAGTGCTAGAGATCACCTGTTGCCTCCGGTAAACAATGAGCAGTTCTTC. This sequence encodes CSARDHLLPPVNNEQFF.

This clonotype was found a few times. Sequence at one end of the junction differs from germline and may be a read error. The J gene is TRBJ1-1, the V gene TRBV4-3, with TRBD1 as a possible D gene (6 bases). This CDR3 has 16 residues. CDR1 and CDR2 (germline): LGHNA, YSLEER. CDR3 in DNA: TGCGCCAGCGGCCACGGAGGGGGTGGCATGAACACTGAAGCTTTCTTT. Translating gives CASGHGGGGMNTEAFF.

The V call is TRBV20-1, the J call TRBJ1-2; no definite D call. Trimming left V 3 bases short and J 2 bases short, with 10 bases between. This CDR3 is 13 amino acids long. Germline V gene data show CDR1 as DFQATT and CDR2 as SNEGSKA (reference sequence). CDR3 in DNA: TGCAGTGCTAGTCGTCAGGTGAACTATGGCTACACCTTC. This translates into CSASRQVNYGYTF.

V and J are TRBV20-1 and TRBJ1-5, with TRBD1 matching over 9 bases. The CDR3 contains 16 residues. V trimming: 6 bases; J trimming: 4 bases; junction bases outside the gene matches: 13. Germline values: CDR1 DFQATT, CDR2 SNEGSKA (reference sequence). The CDR3 DNA follows: TGCAGTGCCGGTGGGACAGGGATAAGCACGAATCAGCCCCAGCATTTT. Protein: CSAGGTGISTNQPQHF.

This clonotype occurred a few times. This chain uses TRBV5-1 with TRBJ2-1; 8 bases match TRBD2. The CDR3 sequence is 15 residues long. CDR1 SGHRS and CDR2 YFSETQ come from the germline V gene. J lost 8 bases, V lost 0 bases, and 7 bases had no gene match. The CDR3 sequence is CASSLDSGAGDEQFF. CDR3 bases: TGCGCCAGCAGCTTGGATAGCGGGGCGGGCGATGAGCAGTTCTTC.

J is TRBJ2-7 and V is TRBV7-9; D may be TRBD1 or TRBD2 (5 bases each). Trimming took off 4 bases at V and 5 bases at J, with 18 bases between the two ends. The CDR3 is 15 amino acids. In germline, CDR1 is SEHNR, CDR2 FQNEAQ (reference sequence). CDR3 loop: CASSWWGKTGNEQYF. CDR3 nucleotides: TGTGCCAGCAGCTGGTGGGGGAAGACGGGGAACGAGCAGTACTTC.

The chain combines TRBV7-2 with TRBJ2-7, with unresolved D. Trimming cost V 3 bases and J 5 bases, with 8 bases left between them. CDR1 is SGHTA, CDR2 FQGNSA, per germline. The CDR3 sequence is 12 residues long. CDR3 amino acids: CASSFWTHEQYF. In DNA form, the CDR3 reads TGTGCCAGCAGCTTTTGGACCCACGAGCAGTACTTC.

The gene calls are TRBV5-5 and TRBJ1-5; 11 nucleotides align to TRBD1. This CDR3 region has 17 residues. Germline CDR1 reads SGHKS; CDR2 reads YYEKEE (reference sequence). After removal of 0 bases from V and 5 bases from J, the junction contained 7 bases not matched to a gene. CDR3 protein: CASSLADRGLVYQPQHF. The CDR3 nucleotides read TGTGCCAGCAGCTTGGCGGACAGGGGGCTGGTCTATCAGCCCCAGCATTTT.

This clonotype was detected only a few times. The chain employs TRBV4-1 and TRBJ1-2; no clear D gene. Trimming cost V 1 base and J 5 bases, with 14 bases left between them. The CDR3 loop spans 15 amino acids. Germline assignment: CDR1 MGHRA and CDR2 YSYEKL. The CDR3 DNA sequence: TGCGCCAGCAGCCAAGCGGCAGTGCGACGGTATGGCTACACCTTC. This gives the protein CASSQAAVRRYGYTF.

To note about this clonotype: An end of the junction does not agree with germline; a read error may underlie this. The genes are TRBV7-2 and TRBJ2-5; a possible D gene is TRBD2 (6 bases). Germline V gene data show CDR1 as SGHTA and CDR2 as FQGNSA. The CDR3 totals 15 residues. This chain's CDR3 is CASSLVRGGEDTQYF. As DNA, the CDR3 is TGTGCCAGCAGCTTAGTGAGAGGAGGGGAAGACACCCAGTACTTC. Supplemented by reference TRBV7-2 and TRBJ2-5, the full variable domain reads GAGVSQSPSNKVTEKGKDVELRCDPISGHTALYWYRQSLGQGLEFLIYFQGNSAPDKSGLPSDRFSAERTGGSVSTLTIQRTQQEDSAVYLCASSLVRGGEDTQYFGPGTRLLVL.

CDR3 coding DNA: TGTGCCAGCAGCCCCCCATGGTCCTACAATGAGCAGTACTTC. Translation: CASSPPWSYNEQYF. The chain has TRBV11-2 and TRBJ2-1; D is unclear. The end of the DNA fits TRBJ2-7 better, so the J call may be wrong. CDR3 length: 14 amino acids. CDR1 SGHAT and CDR2 FQNNGV come from the germline V gene.

This clonotype was detected only a few times. V gene TRBV14 combines with J gene TRBJ2-1; a possible D gene is TRBD1 (6 bases). This CDR3 is built from 20 residues. Germline V gene lookup returns CDR1 SGHDN and CDR2 FVKESK. Between the trimmed V and J ends, which lost 2 bases and 6 bases, there was a span of 29 bases. This CDR3 reads CASSQRVPKRQDQRVNEQFF. The CDR3 DNA follows: TGTGCCAGCAGCCAAAGAGTTCCGAAAAGACAGGATCAAAGGGTCAATGAGCAGTTCTTC.

This chain connects TRBV29-1 to TRBJ1-1; TRBD1 aligns across 9 bases. After removal of 4 bases from V and 7 bases from J, the junction contained 7 bases not matched to a gene. The CDR3 is 13 amino acids. Germline CDR1 reads SQVTM; CDR2 reads ANQGSEA. The CDR3 reads CSVVWDRAGEAFF. The CDR3 coding sequence is TGCAGCGTTGTCTGGGACAGGGCTGGTGAAGCTTTCTTT.

This clonotype came up a few times. The V and J genes are TRBV29-1 and TRBJ2-3; no firm D call. The germline V and J ends were trimmed by 3 bases and 3 bases, with 16 bases remaining between them. In germline, CDR1 is SQVTM, CDR2 ANQGSEA. The CDR3 extends over 15 amino acids. In DNA form, the CDR3 reads TGCAGCGTTGACAAAACAGAACTTCTTACAGATACGCAGTATTTT. It yields the protein CSVDKTELLTDTQYF.

The gene calls are TRBV19 and TRBJ2-3, with unresolved D. The CDR3 loop spans 14 amino acids. V was cut by 1 base and J by 3 bases, with 8 bases left in between. Germline V gives CDR1 LNHDA, CDR2 SQIVND (reference sequence). CDR3 protein: CASSIAAPTDTQYF. Here the CDR3 DNA reads TGTGCCAGTAGTATAGCGGCCCCTACAGATACGCAGTATTTT.

V gene TRBV20-1 combines with J gene TRBJ2-1; D is possibly TRBD1 (5 bases). CDR1 and CDR2 (germline): DFQATT, SNEGSKA (reference sequence). CDR3 length equals 14 residues. With 3 bases removed from V and 12 bases from J, the gap between germline ends came to 21 bases. CDR3 bases: TGCAGTGCTAGTCGACAGCCCACCCTTCCCCGGCAGTTCTTC. Amino acid sequence: CSASRQPTLPRQFF.

This clonotype was recorded a few times. One end of the junction fails to match germline, which may point to a read error. The chain recombines TRBV6-6 with TRBJ1-2, with TRBD1 matching 8 bases. This CDR3 has 15 residues. CDR1 MNHNY and CDR2 SVGAGI come from the germline V gene (reference sequence). The CDR3 reads CVSSQPDRALYGYTF. The CDR3, as DNA: TGTGTCAGCAGCCAACCGGACAGGGCCCTCTATGGCTACACCTTC.

The V and J genes are TRBV3-1 and TRBJ2-4; 7 nucleotides match TRBD2. The better agreement between TRBJ2-7 and the DNA end casts doubt on the J call. This CDR3 has 13 residues. Looked up from germline, CDR1 is LGHDT and CDR2 is YNNKEL (reference sequence). As DNA, the CDR3 is TGTGCCAGCAGCCAACTCCCTAGCGGCGAGCAGTACTTC. This sequence encodes CASSQLPSGEQYF.

The chain is built from TRBV7-2 and TRBJ2-1, with 10 bases that match TRBD1. The germline V gene encodes CDR1 SGHTA and CDR2 FQGNSA. The CDR3 is made up of 15 amino acids. V lost 7 bases and J lost 9; bases outside the gene matches: 12. CDR3 sequence (DNA): TGTGCCAGCACCCTCCGGGACAGGGGCGGGGGTGAGCAGTTCTTC. Amino acid sequence: CASTLRDRGGGEQFF.

This clonotype was recorded a few times. The J gene is TRBJ1-4, the V gene TRBV25-1; TRBD1 matches 7 bases. The germline V gene encodes CDR1 MGHDK and CDR2 SYGVNS. V trimming: 4 bases; J trimming: 8 bases; junction bases outside the gene matches: 10. The CDR3 loop spans 15 amino acids. The CDR3 nucleotides read TGTGCCAGCAGTGTCGACAGGGAGGTGGGGGAAAAACTGTTTTTT. It specifies CASSVDREVGEKLFF.

The gene calls are TRBV9 and TRBJ2-5; a weak D match, TRBD2 (5 bases). V shed 3 bases and J shed 1 base, with 10 bases lying between them. The CDR3 is made up of 14 amino acids. Germline assignment: CDR1 SGDLS and CDR2 YYNGEE. CDR3 sequence: CASSGHGVQETQYF. Written as DNA, the CDR3 is TGTGCCAGCAGCGGGCACGGGGTCCAAGAGACCCAGTACTTC.

The sample holds a few counts of this clonotype. The chain uses TRBV6-5 and TRBJ2-7; TRBD2 is a possible D gene (6 bases). This CDR3 contains 15 residues. Germline values: CDR1 MNHEY, CDR2 SVGAGI. V dropped 2 bases and J dropped 3 bases, with 14 bases sitting between them. CDR3 coding DNA: TGTGCCAGCAGTTACACGGAGGGGTTGGGCTACGAGCAGTACTTC. As protein: CASSYTEGLGYEQYF.

The rearrangement joins TRBV18 to TRBJ2-2; D call uncertain. Trimming removed 3 bases from V and 0 bases from J, with 11 bases in between. CDR3 length equals 16 residues. CDR1 KGHSH and CDR2 LQKENI come from the germline V gene. Here the CDR3 DNA reads TGTGCCAGCTCACCGATCCACCAATCGAACACCGGGGAGCTGTTTTTT. It codes for CASSPIHQSNTGELFF.

The chain uses TRBV20-1 and TRBJ2-3, with 8 bases that match TRBD2. The germline V gene encodes CDR1 DFQATT and CDR2 SNEGSKA (reference sequence). The CDR3 sequence is 12 residues long. The V segment lost 7 bases and the J segment 8 bases; nucleotides outside the gene matches: 8. The CDR3: CSVRTSRVTQYF. The CDR3 bases are TGCAGTGTAAGGACTAGCCGCGTTACGCAGTATTTT.